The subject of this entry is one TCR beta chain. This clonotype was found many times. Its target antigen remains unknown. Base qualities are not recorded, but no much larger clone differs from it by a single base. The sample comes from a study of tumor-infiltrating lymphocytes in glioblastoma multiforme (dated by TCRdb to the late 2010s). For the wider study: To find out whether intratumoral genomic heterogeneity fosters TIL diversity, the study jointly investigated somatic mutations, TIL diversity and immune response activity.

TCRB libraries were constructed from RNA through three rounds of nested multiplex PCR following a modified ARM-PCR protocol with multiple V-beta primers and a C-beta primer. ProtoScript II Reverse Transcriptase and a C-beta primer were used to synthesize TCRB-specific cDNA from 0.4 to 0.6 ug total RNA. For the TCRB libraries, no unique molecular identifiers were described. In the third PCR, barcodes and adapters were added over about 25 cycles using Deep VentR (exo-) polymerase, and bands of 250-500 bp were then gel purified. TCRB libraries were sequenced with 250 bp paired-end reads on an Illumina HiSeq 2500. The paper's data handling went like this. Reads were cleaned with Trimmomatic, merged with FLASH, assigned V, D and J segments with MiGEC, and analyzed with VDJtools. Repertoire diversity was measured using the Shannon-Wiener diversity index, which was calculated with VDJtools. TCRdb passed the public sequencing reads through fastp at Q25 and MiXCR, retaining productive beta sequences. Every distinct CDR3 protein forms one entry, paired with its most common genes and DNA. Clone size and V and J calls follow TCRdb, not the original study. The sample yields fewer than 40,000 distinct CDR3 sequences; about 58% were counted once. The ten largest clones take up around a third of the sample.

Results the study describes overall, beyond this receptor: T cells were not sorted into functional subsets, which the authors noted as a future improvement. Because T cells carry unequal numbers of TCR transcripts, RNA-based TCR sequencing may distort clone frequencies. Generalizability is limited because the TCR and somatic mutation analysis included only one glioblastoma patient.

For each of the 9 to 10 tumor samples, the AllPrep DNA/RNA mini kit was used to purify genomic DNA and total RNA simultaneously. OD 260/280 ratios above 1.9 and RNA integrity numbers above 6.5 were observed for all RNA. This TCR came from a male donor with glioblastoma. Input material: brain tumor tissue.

The CDR3 region has the sequence CASSLLNRDGDEQYF. The nucleotides read TGCGCCAGCAGCTTGTTAAACAGGGATGGGGACGAGCAGTACTTC. The rearranged chain carries TRBV5-1 and TRBJ2-7; the D gene is perhaps TRBD1, on 6 matching bases. V is clipped by 1 base and J by 5 bases, and the sequence between their germline boundaries is 16 bases long. The CDR1 and CDR2 encoded by the germline V gene are SGHRS and YFSETQ. The cysteine opens and the phenylalanine closes a CDR3 of 15 amino acids. CDR3 DNA is the only sequence kept; it has 45 bases, read in frame from the first base.